This TCR beta chain is drawn from a study of blood T cell repertoires in COVID-19. The wider study: Material from acute and convalescent COVID-19 was sourced from the United States, Italy and Spain. Sample material is recorded as cDNA or gDNA derived from T cells, B-cell-depleted T cells, or PBMCs.

How the authors handled the data: Counts of nucleated cells, estimated from reference gene primer amplification, were obtained. The assay was immunoSEQ multiplex PCR, and TCRdb's table has in-frame clones only and misses some. V and J calls and clone size are as listed in that table; D and trimming were resolved from the DNA. The sample includes 180,000 or so clones, about three quarters of them seen just once. The sequence was collected from a woman of 80 years or more with COVID-19, enrolled during active disease. The sample was peripheral blood.

CDR3: CASSLPRTGTGNTIYF. The CDR3 DNA reads TGTGCCAGCAGTTTACCCAGGACAGGGACTGGAAACACCATATATTTT. The rearrangement uses TRBV28 and TRBJ1-3; 8 bases are a match to TRBD1. The CDR3 totals 16 residues. Germline CDR1 is MDHEN and CDR2 is SYDVKM. V shed 2 bases, J shed 2 bases, and the junction held 5 bases outside the gene matches.